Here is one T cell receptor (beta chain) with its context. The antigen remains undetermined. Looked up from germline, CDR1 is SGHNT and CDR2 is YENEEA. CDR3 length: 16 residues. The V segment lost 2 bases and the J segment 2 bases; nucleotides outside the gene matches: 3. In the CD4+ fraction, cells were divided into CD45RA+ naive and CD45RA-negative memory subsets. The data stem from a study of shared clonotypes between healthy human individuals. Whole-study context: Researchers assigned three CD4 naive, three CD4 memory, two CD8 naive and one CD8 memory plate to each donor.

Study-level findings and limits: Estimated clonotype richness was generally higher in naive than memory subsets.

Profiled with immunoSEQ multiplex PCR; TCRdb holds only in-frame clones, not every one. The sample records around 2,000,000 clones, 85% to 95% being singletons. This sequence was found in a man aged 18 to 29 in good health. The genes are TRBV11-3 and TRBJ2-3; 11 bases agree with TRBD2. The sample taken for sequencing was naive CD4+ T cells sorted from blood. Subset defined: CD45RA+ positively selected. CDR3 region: CASSLRLAGNTDTQYF. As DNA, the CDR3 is TGTGCCAGCAGCTTAAGACTAGCGGGGAACACAGATACGCAGTATTTT.